The present entry profiles one TCR beta chain with its context. Germline V gene lookup returns CDR1 MDHEN and CDR2 SYDVKM. V was cut by 6 bases and J by 1 base, with 15 bases left in between. The length of the CDR3 is 15 residues. Sequencing used immunoSEQ multiplex PCR; TCRdb keeps in-frame clones, though not all of them. The repertoire holds 40,000 to 45,000 clones, approximately 92% seen once, with 1.3% in the top ten. This sample was included in a study of T cell changes during pregnancy in multiple sclerosis. The sequence was obtained from a female donor with multiple sclerosis, enrolled in a pregnancy study. The chain uses TRBV28 and TRBJ1-1, with a possible D match to TRBD1 (6 bases). The sequenced material came from peripheral blood. CDR3 residues: CASSKGGARNTEAFF. In nucleotides, the CDR3 is TGTGCCAGCAGCAAAGGGGGGGCGCGGAACACTGAAGCTTTCTTT. The whole variable domain, remainder taken from reference TRBV28 and TRBJ1-1, is DVKVTQSSRYLVKRTGEKVFLECVQDMDHENMFWYRQDPGLGLRLIYFSYDVKMKEKGDIPEGYSVSREKKERFSLILESASTNQTSMYLCASSKGGARNTEAFFGQGTRLTVV.